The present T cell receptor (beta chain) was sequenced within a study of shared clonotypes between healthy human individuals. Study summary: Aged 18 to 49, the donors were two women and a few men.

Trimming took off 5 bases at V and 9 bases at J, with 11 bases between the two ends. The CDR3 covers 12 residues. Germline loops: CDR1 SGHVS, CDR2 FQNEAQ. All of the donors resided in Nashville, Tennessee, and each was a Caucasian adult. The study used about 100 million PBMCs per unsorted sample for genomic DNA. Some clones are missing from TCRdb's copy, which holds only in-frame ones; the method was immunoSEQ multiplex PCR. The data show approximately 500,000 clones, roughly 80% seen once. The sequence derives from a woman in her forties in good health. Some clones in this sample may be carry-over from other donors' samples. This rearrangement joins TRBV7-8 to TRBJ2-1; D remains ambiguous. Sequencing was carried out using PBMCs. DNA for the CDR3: TGTGCCAGCAGCCCGTTCAGAGGTGAGCAGTTCTTC. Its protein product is CASSPFRGEQFF. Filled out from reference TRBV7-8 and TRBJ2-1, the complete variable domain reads GAGVSQSPRYKVAKRGQDVALRCDPISGHVSLFWYQQALGQGPEFLTYFQNEAQLDKSGLPSDRFFAERPEGSVSTLKIQRTQQEDSAVYLCASSPFRGEQFFGPGTRLTVL.